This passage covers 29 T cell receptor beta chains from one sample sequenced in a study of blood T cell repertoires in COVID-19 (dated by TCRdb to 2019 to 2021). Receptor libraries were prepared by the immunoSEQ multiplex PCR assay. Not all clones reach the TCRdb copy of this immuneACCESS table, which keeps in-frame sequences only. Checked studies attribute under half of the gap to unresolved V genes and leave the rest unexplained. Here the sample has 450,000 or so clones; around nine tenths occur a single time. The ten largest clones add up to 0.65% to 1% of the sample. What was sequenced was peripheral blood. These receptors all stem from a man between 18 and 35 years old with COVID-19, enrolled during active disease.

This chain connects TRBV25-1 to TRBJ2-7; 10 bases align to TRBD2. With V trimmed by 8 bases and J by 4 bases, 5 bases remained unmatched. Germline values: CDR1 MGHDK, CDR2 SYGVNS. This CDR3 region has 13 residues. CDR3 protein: CASSPSGSYEQYF. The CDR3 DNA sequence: TGTGCCAGCTCCCCTAGCGGGAGTTACGAGCAGTACTTC.

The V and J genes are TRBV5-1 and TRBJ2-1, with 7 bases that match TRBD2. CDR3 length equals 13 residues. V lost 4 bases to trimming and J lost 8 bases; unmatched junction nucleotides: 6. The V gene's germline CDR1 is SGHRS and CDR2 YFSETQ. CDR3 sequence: CASSPRGRDEQFF. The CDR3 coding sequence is TGCGCCAGCAGCCCCCGGGGGAGGGATGAGCAGTTCTTC. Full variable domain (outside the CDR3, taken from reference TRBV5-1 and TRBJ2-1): KAGVTQTPRYLIKTRGQQVTLSCSPISGHRSVSWYQQTPGQGLQFLFEYFSETQRNKGNFPGRFSGRQFSNSRSEMNVSTLELGDSALYLCASSPRGRDEQFFGPGTRLTVL.

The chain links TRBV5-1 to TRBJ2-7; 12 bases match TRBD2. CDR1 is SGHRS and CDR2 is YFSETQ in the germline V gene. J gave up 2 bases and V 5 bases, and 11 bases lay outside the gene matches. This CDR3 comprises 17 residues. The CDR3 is CASRTRLAGEGAYEQYF. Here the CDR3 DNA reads TGCGCCAGCAGGACGCGACTAGCGGGAGAGGGGGCCTACGAGCAGTACTTC.

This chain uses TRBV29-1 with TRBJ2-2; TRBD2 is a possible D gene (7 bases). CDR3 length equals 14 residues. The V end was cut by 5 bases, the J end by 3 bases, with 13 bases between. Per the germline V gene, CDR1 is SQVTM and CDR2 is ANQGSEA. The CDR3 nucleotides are TGCAGCGTTTTAGACGGGGGGCACACCGGGGAGCTGTTTTTT. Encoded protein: CSVLDGGHTGELFF.

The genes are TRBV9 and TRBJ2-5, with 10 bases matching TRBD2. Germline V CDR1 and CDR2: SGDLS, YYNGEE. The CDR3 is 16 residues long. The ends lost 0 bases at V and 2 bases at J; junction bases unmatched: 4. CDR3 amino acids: CASSVDLAGEQETQYF. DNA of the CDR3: TGTGCCAGCAGCGTAGACCTAGCGGGAGAACAAGAGACCCAGTACTTC. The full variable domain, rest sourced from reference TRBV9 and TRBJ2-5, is DSGVTQTPKHLITATGQRVTLRCSPRSGDLSVYWYQQSLDQGLQFLIQYYNGEERAKGNILERFSAQQFPDLHSELNLSSLELGDSALYFCASSVDLAGEQETQYFGPGTRLLVL.

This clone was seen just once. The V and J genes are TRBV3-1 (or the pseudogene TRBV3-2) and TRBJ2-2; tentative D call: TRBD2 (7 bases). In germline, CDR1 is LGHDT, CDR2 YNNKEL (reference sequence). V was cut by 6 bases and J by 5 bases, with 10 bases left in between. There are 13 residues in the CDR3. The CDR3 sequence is CASRGGGTGELFF. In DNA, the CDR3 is TGTGCCAGCAGAGGGGGGGGGACCGGGGAGCTGTTTTTT.

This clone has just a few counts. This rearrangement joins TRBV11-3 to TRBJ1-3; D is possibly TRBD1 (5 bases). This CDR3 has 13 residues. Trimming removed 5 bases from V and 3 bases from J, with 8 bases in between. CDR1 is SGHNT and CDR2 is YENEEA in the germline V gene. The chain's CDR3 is CASSAGLGNTIYF. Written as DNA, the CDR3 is TGTGCCAGCAGCGCGGGGCTTGGAAACACCATATATTTT.

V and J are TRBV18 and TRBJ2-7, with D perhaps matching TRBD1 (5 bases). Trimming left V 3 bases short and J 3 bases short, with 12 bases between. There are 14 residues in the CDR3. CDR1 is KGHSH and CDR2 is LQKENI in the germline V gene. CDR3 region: CASSPNPGNYEQYF. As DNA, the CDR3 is TGTGCCAGCTCACCTAATCCAGGGAACTACGAGCAGTACTTC.

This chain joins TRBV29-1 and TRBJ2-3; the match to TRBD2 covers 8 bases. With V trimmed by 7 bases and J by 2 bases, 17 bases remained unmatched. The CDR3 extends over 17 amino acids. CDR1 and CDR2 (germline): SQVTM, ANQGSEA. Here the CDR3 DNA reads TGCAGCGCTGAGGGGAAGTTAGCGGGACGAAACACAGATACGCAGTATTTT. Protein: CSAEGKLAGRNTDTQYF.

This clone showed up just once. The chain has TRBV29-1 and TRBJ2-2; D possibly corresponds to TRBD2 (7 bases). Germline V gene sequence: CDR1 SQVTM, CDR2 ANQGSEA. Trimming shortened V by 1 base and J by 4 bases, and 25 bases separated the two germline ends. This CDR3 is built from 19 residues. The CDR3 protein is CSVEGTSRGGLLGTGELFF. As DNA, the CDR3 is TGCAGCGTTGAAGGTACTAGCCGCGGGGGCCTTCTCGGCACCGGGGAGCTGTTTTTT.

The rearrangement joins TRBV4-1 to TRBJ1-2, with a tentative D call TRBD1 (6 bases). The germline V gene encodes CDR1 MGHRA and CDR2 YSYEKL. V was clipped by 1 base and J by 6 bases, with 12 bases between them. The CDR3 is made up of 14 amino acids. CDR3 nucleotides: TGCGCCAGCAGCCAAGGTGGCAGGGGCCATGGCTACACCTTC. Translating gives CASSQGGRGHGYTF.

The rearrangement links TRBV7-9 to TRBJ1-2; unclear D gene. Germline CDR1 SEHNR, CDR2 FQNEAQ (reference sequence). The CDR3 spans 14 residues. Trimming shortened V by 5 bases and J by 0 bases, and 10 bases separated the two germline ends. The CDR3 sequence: CASSIDTPNYGYTF. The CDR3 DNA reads TGTGCCAGCAGCATAGACACCCCTAACTATGGCTACACCTTC.

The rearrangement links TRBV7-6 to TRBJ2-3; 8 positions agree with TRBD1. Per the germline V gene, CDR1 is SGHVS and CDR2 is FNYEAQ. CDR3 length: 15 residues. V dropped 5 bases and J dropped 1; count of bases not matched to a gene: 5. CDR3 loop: CASSVTQGGTDTQYF. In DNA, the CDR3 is TGTGCCAGCAGCGTAACACAGGGGGGCACAGATACGCAGTATTTT.

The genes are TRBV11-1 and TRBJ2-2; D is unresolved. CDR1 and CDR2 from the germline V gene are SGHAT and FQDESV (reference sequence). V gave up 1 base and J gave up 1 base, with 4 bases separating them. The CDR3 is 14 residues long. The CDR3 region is CASSLGLNTGELFF. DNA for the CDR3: TGTGCCAGCAGCTTAGGGCTGAACACCGGGGAGCTGTTTTTT. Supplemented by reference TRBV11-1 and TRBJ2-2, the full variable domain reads EAEVAQSPRYKITEKSQAVAFWCDPISGHATLYWYRQILGQGPELLVQFQDESVVDDSQLPKDRFSAERLKGVDSTLKIQPAELGDSAMYLCASSLGLNTGELFFGEGSRLTVL.

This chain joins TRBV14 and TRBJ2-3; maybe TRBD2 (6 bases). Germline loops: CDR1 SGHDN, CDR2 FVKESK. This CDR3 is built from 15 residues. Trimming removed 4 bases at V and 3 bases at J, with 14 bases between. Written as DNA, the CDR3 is TGTGCCAGCAGCCTACCGGGAGCTGCGACAGATACGCAGTATTTT. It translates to CASSLPGAATDTQYF.

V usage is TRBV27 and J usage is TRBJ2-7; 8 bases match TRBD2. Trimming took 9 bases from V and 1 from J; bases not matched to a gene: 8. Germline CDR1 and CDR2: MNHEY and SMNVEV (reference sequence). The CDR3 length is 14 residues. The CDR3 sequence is CASKLRGASYEQYF. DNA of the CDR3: TGTGCCAGTAAGTTGCGGGGGGCTTCCTACGAGCAGTACTTC.

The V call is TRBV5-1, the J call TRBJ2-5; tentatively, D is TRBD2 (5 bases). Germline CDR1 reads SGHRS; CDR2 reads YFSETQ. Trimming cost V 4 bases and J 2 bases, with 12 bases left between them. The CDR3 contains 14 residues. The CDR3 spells CASSTMRAQETQYF. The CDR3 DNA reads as TGCGCCAGCAGCACAATGCGGGCACAAGAGACCCAGTACTTC.

For the CDR3, the DNA is TGTGCCAGCAGCTTAGATTCAGGGGTCTACGAGCAGTACTTC. Residues: CASSLDSGVYEQYF. The chain recombines TRBV7-8 with TRBJ2-7, with D possibly matching TRBD1 (6 bases). The ends were cut back, 1 base at V and 3 bases at J, with 10 bases in the middle. The CDR3 spans 14 residues. CDR1 and CDR2 from the germline V gene are SGHVS and FQNEAQ.

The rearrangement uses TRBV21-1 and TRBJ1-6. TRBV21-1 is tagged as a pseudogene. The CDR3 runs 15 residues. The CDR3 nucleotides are TGTGCCAGCATCGGGGTCGGGACTTGGGATTCACCCCTCCACTTT. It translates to CASIGVGTWDSPLHF.

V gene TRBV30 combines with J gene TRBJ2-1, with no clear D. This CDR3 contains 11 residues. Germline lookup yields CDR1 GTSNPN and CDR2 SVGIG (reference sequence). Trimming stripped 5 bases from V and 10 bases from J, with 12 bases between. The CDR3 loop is CAWGPYTEQFF. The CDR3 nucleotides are TGTGCCTGGGGCCCATACACGGAGCAGTTCTTC.

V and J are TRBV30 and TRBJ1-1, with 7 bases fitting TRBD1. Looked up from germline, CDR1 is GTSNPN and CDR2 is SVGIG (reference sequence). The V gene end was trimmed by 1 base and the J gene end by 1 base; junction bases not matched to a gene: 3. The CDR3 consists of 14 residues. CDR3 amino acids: CAWSAGQSNTEAFF. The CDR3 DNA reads TGTGCCTGGAGTGCGGGACAGTCGAACACTGAAGCTTTCTTT.

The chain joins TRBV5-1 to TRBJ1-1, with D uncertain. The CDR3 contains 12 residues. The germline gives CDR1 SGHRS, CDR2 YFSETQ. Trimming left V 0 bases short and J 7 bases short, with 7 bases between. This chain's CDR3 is CASSLVAGEAFF. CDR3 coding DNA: TGCGCCAGCAGCTTGGTGGCAGGTGAAGCTTTCTTT.

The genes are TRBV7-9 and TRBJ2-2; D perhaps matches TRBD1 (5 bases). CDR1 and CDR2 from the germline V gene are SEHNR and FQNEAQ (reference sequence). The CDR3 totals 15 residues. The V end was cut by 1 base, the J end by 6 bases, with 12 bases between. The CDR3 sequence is CASSLVSGFPGELFF. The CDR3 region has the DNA TGTGCCAGCAGCTTAGTCTCAGGGTTTCCCGGGGAGCTGTTTTTT.

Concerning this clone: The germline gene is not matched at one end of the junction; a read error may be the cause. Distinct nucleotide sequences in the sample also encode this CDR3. The DNA for the CDR3 is TGTGCCAGCAGCCTAGACAGGGGCGAGCAGTACTTC. Translating gives CASSLDRGEQYF. The chain combines TRBV11-2 with TRBJ2-7, with 8 bases fitting TRBD1. The CDR3 has 12 amino acids. Germline V lookup: CDR1 SGHAT, CDR2 FQNNGV.

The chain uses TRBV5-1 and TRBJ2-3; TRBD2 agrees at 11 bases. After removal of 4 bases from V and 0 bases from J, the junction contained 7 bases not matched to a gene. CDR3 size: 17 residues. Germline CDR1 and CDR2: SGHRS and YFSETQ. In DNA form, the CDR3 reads TGCGCCAGCAGCCCTTTAGCGGGGGGGATTAGCACAGATACGCAGTATTTT. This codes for CASSPLAGGISTDTQYF.

The CDR3 DNA sequence: TGTGCCAGCAGTTATACTAGCGGTTACGAGCAGTACTTC. Amino acid sequence: CASSYTSGYEQYF. This chain links TRBV27 with TRBJ2-7; 8 positions match TRBD2. The CDR3 runs to 13 residues. The germline V gene has CDR1 MNHEY and CDR2 SMNVEV (reference sequence). The trim removed 4 bases at V and 4 bases at J, leaving 3 bases unmatched.

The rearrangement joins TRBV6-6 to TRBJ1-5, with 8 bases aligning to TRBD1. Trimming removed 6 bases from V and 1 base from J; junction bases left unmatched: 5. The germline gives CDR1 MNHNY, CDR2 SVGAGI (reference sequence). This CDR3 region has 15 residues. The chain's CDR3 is CASRHQGASNQPQHF. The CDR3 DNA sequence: TGTGCCAGCAGACACCAGGGGGCAAGCAATCAGCCCCAGCATTTT.

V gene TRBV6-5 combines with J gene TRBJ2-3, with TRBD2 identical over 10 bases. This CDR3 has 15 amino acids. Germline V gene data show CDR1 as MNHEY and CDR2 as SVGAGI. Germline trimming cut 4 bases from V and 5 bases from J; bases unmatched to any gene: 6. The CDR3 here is CASSWASGSGDTQYF. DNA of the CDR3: TGTGCCAGCAGTTGGGCTAGCGGGAGCGGAGATACGCAGTATTTT.

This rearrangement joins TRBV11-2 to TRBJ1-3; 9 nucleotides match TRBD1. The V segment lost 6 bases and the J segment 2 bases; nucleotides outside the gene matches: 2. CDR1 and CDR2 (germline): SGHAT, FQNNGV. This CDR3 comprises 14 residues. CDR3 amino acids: CASRRTGAGNTIYF. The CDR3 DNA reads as TGTGCCAGCAGAAGGACAGGGGCTGGAAACACCATATATTTT. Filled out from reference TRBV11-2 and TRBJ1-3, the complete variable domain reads EAGVAQSPRYKIIEKRQSVAFWCNPISGHATLYWYQQILGQGPKLLIQFQNNGVVDDSQLPKDRFSAERLKGVDSTLKIQPAKLEDSAVYLCASRRTGAGNTIYFGEGSWLTVV.